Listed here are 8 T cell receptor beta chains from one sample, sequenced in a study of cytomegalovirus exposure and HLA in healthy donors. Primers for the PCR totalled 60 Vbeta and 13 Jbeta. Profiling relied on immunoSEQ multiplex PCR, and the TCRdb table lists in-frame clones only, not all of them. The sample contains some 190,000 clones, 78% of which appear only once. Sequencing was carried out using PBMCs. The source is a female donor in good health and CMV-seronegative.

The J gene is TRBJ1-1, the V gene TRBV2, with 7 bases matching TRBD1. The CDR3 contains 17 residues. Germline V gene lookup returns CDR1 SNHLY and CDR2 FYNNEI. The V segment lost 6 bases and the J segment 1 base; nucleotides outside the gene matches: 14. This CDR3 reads CASSLTTPGQKNTEAFF. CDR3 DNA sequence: TGTGCCAGCAGCCTCACCACTCCGGGACAGAAGAACACTGAAGCTTTCTTT.

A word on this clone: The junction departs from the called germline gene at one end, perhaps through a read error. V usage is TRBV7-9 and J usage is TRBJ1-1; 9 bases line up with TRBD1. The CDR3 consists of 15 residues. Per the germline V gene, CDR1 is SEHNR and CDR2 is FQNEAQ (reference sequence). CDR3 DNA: TGTTCCAGCAGCTCTTCGGGACAGGGGAACACTGAAGCTTTCTTT. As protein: CSSSSSGQGNTEAFF.

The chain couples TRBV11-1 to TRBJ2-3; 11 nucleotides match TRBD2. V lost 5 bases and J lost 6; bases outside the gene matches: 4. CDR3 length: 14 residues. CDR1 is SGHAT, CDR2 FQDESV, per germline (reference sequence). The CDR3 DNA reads TGTGCCAGCAGCCCCCGGACTAGCGGGGATACGCAGTATTTT. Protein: CASSPRTSGDTQYF.

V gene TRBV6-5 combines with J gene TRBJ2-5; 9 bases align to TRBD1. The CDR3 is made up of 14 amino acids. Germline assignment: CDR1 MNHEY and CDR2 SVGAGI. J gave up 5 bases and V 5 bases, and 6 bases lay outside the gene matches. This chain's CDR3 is CASSQNRGHETQYF. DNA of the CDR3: TGTGCCAGCAGTCAGAACAGGGGGCACGAGACCCAGTACTTC.

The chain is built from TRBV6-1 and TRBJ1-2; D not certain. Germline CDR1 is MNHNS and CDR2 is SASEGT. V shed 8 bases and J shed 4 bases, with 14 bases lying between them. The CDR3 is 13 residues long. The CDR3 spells CASRFEDFYGYTF. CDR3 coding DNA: TGTGCCAGCCGTTTTGAGGACTTCTATGGCTACACCTTC.

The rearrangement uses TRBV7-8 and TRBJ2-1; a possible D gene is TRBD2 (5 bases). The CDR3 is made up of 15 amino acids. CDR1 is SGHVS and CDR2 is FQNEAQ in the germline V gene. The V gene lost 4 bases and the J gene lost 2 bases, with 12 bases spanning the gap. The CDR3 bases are TGTGCCAGCAGCTCGCCAGGACTCACCTACAATGAGCAGTTCTTC. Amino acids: CASSSPGLTYNEQFF.

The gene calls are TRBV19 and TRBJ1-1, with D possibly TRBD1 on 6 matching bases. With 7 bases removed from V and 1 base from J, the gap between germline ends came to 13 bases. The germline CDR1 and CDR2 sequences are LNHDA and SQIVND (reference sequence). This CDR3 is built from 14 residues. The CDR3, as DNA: TGTGCCAGTACTCCCGGGACACCGAACACTGAAGCTTTCTTT. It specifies CASTPGTPNTEAFF.

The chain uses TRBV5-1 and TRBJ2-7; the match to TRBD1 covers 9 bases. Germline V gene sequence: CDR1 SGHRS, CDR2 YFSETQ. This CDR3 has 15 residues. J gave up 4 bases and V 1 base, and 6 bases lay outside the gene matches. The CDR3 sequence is CASSLNRDRAYEQYF. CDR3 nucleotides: TGCGCCAGCAGCTTGAACCGGGACAGGGCGTACGAGCAGTACTTC.